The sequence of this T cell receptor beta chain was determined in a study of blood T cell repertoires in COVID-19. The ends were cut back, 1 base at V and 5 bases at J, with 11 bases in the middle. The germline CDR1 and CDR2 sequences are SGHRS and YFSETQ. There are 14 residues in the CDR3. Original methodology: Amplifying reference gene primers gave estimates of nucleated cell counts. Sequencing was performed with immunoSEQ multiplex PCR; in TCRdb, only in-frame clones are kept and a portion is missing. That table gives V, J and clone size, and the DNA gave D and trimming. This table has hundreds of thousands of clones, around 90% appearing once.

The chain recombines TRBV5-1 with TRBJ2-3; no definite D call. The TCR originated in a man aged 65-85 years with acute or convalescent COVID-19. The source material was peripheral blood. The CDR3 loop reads CASSLIAAQDTQYF. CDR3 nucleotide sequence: TGCGCCAGCAGCTTGATAGCTGCCCAAGATACGCAGTATTTT.